This T cell receptor (beta chain) was recorded in a study of blood T cell repertoires in COVID-19. Measured with immunoSEQ multiplex PCR; TCRdb has only the in-frame clones, and not every one. The sample has 150,000 to 200,000 clones, about 83% seen once. Trimming removed 0 bases at V and 8 bases at J, with 14 bases between. The CDR3 loop spans 15 amino acids. Per the germline V gene, CDR1 is LGHNA and CDR2 is YSLEER. The chain uses TRBV4-3 and TRBJ1-3; D is unresolved. This receptor was obtained from a man between 60 and 70 years old with acute or convalescent COVID-19. Source material: peripheral blood. This chain's CDR3 is CASSQDSQRGDTIYF. CDR3 bases: TGCGCCAGCAGCCAAGATAGCCAGAGAGGAGACACCATATATTTT.